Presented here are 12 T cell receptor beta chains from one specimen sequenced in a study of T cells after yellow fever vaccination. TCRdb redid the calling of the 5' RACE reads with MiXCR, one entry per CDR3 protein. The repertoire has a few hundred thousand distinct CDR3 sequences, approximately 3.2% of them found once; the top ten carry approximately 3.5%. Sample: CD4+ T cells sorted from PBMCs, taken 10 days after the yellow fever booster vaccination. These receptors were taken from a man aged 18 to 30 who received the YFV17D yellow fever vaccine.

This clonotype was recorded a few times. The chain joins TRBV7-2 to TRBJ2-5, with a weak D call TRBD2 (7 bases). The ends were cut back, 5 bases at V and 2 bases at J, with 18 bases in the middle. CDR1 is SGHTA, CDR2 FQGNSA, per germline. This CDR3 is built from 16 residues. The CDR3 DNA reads TGTGCCAGCAGCAGAGGGGGGGCGGGGGTTCAAGAGACCCAGTACTTC. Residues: CASSRGGAGVQETQYF.

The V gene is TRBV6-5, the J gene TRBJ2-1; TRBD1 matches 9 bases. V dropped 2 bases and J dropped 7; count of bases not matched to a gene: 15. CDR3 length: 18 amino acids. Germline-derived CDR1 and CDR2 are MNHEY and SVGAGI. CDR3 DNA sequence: TGTGCCAGCAGTTACACATCATCTCCCGGGACAGGGAGGAATGAGCAGTTCTTC. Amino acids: CASSYTSSPGTGRNEQFF.

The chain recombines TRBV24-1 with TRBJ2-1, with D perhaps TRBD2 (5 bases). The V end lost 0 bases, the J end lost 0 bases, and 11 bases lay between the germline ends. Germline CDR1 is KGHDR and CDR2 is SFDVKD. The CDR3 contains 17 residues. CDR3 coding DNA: TGTGCCACCAGTGATTTGGACGGGAAGAGCTCCTACAATGAGCAGTTCTTC. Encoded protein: CATSDLDGKSSYNEQFF.

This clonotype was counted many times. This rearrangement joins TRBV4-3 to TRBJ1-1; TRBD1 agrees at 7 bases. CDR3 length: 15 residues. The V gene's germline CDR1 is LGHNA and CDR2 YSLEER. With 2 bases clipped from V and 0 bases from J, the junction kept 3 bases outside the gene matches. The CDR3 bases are TGCGCCAGCAGCCAACAAGACAGGGTGAACACTGAAGCTTTCTTT. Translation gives CASSQQDRVNTEAFF.

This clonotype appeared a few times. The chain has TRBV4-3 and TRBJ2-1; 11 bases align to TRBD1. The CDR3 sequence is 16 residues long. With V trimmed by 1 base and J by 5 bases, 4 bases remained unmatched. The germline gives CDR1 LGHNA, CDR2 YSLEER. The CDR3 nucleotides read TGCGCCAGCAGCCAAGGTTGGGACAGGGGGAACAATGAGCAGTTCTTC. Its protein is CASSQGWDRGNNEQFF.

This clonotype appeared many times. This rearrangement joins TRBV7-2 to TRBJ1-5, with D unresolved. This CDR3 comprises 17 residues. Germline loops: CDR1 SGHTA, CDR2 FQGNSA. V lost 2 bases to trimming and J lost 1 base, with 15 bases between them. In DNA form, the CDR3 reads TGTGCCAGCAGCTTAATCTTTCTGGGTCCCAGCAATCAGCCCCAGCATTTT. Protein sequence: CASSLIFLGPSNQPQHF.

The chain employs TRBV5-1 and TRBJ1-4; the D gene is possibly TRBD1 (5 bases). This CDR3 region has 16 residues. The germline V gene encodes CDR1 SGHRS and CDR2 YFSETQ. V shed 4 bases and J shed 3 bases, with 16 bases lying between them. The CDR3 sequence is CASSQYVVGPNEKLFF. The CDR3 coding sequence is TGCGCCAGCAGCCAATACGTTGTGGGACCTAATGAAAAACTGTTTTTT.

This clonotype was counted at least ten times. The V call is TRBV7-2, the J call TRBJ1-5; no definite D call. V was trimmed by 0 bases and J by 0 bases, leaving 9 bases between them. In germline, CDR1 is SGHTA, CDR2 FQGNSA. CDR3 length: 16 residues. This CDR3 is CASSLASPYSNQPQHF. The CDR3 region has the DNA TGTGCCAGCAGCTTAGCAAGCCCTTATAGCAATCAGCCCCAGCATTTT.

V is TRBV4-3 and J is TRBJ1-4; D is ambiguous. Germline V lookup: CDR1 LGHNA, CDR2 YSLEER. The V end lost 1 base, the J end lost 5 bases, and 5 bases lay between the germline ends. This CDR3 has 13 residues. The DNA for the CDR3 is TGCGCCAGCAGCCAAGGAGGGAATGAAAAACTGTTTTTT. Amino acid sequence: CASSQGGNEKLFF.

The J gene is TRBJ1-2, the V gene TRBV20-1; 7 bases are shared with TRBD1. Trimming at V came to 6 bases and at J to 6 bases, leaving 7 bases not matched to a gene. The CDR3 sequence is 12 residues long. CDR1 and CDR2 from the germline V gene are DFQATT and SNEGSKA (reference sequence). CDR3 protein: CSAETGNDGYTF. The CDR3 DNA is TGCAGTGCGGAGACAGGGAACGATGGCTACACCTTC.

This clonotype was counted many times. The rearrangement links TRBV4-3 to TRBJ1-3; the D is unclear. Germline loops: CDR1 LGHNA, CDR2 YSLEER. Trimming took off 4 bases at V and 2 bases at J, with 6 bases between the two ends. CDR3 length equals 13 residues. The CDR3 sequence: CASSPTAGNTIYF. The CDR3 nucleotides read TGCGCCAGCAGCCCGACCGCTGGAAACACCATATATTTT.

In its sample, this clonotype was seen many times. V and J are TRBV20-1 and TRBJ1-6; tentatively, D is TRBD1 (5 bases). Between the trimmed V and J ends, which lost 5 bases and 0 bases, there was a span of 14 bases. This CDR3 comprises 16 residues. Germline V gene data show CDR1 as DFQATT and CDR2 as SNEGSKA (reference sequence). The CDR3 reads CSAPRGVLSYNSPLHF. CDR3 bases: TGCAGTGCTCCCCGGGGGGTTCTCTCCTATAATTCACCCCTCCACTTT.